Included here is one T cell receptor (beta chain) sequence, with context. The target antigen is unknown. This specimen comes from a study of cytomegalovirus exposure and HLA in healthy donors. Notes on the study in general: What a later analysis reportedly showed was that an Asian-associated ancestry cluster had fewer N-insertions than the approximately 700-donor mean. Sequencing artifact likely explains a cluster of highly shared sequence variants. In an earlier analysis, in approximately 630 donors, most V segments appeared productive either ~87% or ~30% of the time.

This PCR relied on a set of 60 Vbeta primers and 13 Jbeta primers. Profiled with immunoSEQ multiplex PCR; TCRdb holds only in-frame clones, not every one. Of roughly 150,000 clones detected, 73% appear once; the ten largest clones hold 5.4%. Germline loops: CDR1 LNHDA, CDR2 SQIVND (reference sequence). The V gene lost 7 bases and the J gene lost 2 bases, with 10 bases spanning the gap. There are 13 residues in the CDR3. The source of this sequence is a woman aged 18-29 years in good health and CMV-seropositive. The chain joins TRBV19 to TRBJ2-3; D may be TRBD1 (6 bases). Specimen: PBMCs. The CDR3 is CASTDRNTDTQYF. In DNA form, the CDR3 reads TGTGCCAGTACGGACAGAAACACAGATACGCAGTATTTT.